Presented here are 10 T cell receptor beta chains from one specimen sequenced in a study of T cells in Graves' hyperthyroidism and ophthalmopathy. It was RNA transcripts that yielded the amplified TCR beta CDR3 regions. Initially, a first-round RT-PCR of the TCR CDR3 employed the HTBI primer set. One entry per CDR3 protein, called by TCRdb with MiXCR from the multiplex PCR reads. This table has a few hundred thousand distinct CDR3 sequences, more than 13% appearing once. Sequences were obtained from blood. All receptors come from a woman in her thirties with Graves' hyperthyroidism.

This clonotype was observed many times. CDR3: CASKEASYEQYF. The CDR3 DNA reads TGTGCCAGTAAAGAAGCCTCCTACGAGCAGTACTTC. The V call is TRBV12-3 or TRBV12-4, the J call TRBJ2-7; D is unresolved. V lost 9 bases and J 0 bases, leaving 9 bases between the germline ends. The length of the CDR3 is 12 residues.

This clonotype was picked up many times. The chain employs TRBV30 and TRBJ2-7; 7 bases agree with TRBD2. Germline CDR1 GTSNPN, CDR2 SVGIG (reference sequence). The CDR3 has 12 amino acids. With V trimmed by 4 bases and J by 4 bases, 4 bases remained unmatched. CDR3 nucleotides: TGTGCCTGGACCCCGGGGGGATACGAGCAGTACTTC. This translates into CAWTPGGYEQYF.

CDR3 loop: CSANRGTSLTEAFF. The CDR3 DNA follows: TGCAGTGCGAACAGGGGAACTAGCCTCACTGAAGCTTTCTTT. The chain couples TRBV20-1 to TRBJ1-1; 7 bases match TRBD1. This CDR3 region has 14 residues. Germline V gene sequence: CDR1 DFQATT, CDR2 SNEGSKA (reference sequence). J was trimmed by 4 bases and V by 6 bases; bases with no gene match: 11.

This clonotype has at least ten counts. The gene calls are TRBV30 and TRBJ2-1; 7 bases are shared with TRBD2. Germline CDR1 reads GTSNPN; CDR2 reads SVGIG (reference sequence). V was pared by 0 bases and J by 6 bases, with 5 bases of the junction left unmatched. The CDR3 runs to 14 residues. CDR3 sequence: CAWSVNSGFNEQFF. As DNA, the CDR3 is TGTGCCTGGAGTGTAAATAGCGGGTTCAATGAGCAGTTCTTC.

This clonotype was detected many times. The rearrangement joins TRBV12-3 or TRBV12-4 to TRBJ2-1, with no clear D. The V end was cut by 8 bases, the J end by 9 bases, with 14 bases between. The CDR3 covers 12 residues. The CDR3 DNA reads TGTGCCAGCTTCTTGATGACGGGTGAGCAGTTCTTC. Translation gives CASFLMTGEQFF.

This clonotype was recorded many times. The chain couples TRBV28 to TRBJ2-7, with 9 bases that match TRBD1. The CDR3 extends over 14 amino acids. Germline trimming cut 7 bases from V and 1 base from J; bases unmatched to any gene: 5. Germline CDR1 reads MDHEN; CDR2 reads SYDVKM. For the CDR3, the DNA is TGTGCCAGCAATGGACAGGGGCTATCCTACGAGCAGTACTTC. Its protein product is CASNGQGLSYEQYF.

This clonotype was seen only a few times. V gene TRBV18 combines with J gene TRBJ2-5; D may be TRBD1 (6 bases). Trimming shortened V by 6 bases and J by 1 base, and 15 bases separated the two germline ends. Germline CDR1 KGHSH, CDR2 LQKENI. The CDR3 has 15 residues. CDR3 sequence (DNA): TGTGCCAGCTCCCGACTCCGGGACACCCAAGAGACCCAGTACTTC. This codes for CASSRLRDTQETQYF.

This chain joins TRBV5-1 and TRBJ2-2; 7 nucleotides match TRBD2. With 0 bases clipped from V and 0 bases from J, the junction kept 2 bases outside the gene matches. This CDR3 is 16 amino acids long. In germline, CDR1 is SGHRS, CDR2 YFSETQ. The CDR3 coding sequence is TGCGCCAGCAGCTTGGGTGCGGGGGCGAACACCGGGGAGCTGTTTTTT. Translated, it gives CASSLGAGANTGELFF.

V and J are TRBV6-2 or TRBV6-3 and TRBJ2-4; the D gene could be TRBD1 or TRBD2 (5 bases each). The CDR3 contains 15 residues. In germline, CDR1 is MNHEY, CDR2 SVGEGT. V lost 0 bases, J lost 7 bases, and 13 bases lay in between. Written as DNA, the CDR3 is TGTGCCAGCAGTTACTCCGAGAGGGGTGGGAACATTCAGTACTTC. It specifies CASSYSERGGNIQYF.

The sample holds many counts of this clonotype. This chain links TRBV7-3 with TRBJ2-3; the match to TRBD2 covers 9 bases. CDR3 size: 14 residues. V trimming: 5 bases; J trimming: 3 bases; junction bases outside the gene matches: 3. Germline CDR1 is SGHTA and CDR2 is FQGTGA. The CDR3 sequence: CASSPTSGTDTQYF. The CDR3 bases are TGTGCCAGCAGCCCAACTAGCGGGACAGATACGCAGTATTTT.